The text below deals with one T cell receptor beta chain. The data were taken from a study of cytomegalovirus exposure and HLA in healthy donors. Study context: Earlier findings included 90 million to 120 million unique TCR beta sequences obtained from around 180 million T cells.

Primers for the PCR totalled 60 Vbeta and 13 Jbeta. Assay: immunoSEQ multiplex PCR; the TCRdb copy retains only in-frame clones and omits some. The sample lists fewer than 200,000 clones; 80% to 85% were seen once. Specimen: PBMCs. The source of this sequence is a woman aged 25-40 years in good health and CMV-seronegative.

CDR3 DNA: TGTGCCAGCAGTGACCCAACAGGGGTGGACTACGAGCAGTACTTC. Amino acids: CASSDPTGVDYEQYF. The J gene is TRBJ2-7, the V gene TRBV6-4, with 7 bases lining up with TRBD1. With V trimmed by 2 bases and J by 3 bases, 7 bases remained unmatched. The CDR3 has 15 residues. From germline, CDR1 is MRHNA and CDR2 SNTAGT.